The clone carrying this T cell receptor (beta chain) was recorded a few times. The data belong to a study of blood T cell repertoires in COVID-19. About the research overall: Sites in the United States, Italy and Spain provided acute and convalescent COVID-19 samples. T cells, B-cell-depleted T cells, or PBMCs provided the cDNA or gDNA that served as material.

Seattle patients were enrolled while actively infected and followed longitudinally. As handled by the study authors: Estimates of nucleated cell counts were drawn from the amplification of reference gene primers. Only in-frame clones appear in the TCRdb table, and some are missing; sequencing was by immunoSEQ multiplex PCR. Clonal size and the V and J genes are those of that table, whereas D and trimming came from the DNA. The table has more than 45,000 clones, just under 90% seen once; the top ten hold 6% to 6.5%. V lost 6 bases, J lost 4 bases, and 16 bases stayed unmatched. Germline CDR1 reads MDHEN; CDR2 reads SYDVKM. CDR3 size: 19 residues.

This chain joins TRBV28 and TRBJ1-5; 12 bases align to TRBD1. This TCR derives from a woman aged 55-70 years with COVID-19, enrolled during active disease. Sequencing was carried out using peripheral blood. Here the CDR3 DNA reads TGTGCCAGCAGCCCCGGGACAGGGGGCTTGTTATCTTTTAATCAGCCCCAGCATTTT. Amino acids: CASSPGTGGLLSFNQPQHF.